The rows below give T cell receptor beta chains drawn from one sample of a study of shared clonotypes between healthy human individuals. The assay was immunoSEQ multiplex PCR, and TCRdb's table has in-frame clones only and misses some. The sample includes around 1,900,000 clones, around 93% of them seen just once. Sequences were obtained from naive CD8+ T cells from PBMCs. These receptors originate from a man in his late teens or twenties in good health. Some clones in this sample may be carry-over from other donors' samples. Both conserved end residues are part of each CDR3. A D gene is named only where the DNA matches it firmly. Clone size, where shown, is once, few, many, or a class for clones that have expanded.

.,.,TRBV27,TRBJ1-2,TGTGCCAGCAGTTCCCTAGTGGACACCACTAACTATGGCTACACCTTC,CASSSLVDTTNYGYTF
once,.,TRBV4-1,TRBJ2-7,TGCGCCAGCAGCTCACCTTTAGGGCCCTCCTACGAGCAGTACTTC,CASSSPLGPSYEQYF
.,.,TRBV7-3,TRBJ2-4,TGTGCCAGCAGCTTAACGGCTGGGGAAAGGAAAAACATTCAGTACTTC,CASSLTAGERKNIQYF
once,.,TRBV5-1,TRBJ1-3,TGCGCCAGCAGCTTGGCTGGGGTTTCGAGCTCGGGAAACACCATATATTTT,CASSLAGVSSSGNTIYF
.,.,TRBV27,TRBJ2-3,TGTGCCAGCAATACGGGCCCGGGGAGCACAGATACGCAGTATTTT,CASNTGPGSTDTQYF
once,.,TRBV7-9,TRBJ1-2,TGTGCCAGCAGCTTCTCGACGGATAACTATGGCTACACCTTC,CASSFSTDNYGYTF
.,TRBD2,TRBV9,TRBJ2-1,TGTGCCAGCAGCGCCCCCGGGACTAGCGGGACTGAGCAGTTCTTC,CASSAPGTSGTEQFF
.,.,TRBV5-4,TRBJ1-5,TGTGCCAGCAGCTTGGTCCCGGGGCCCGCCGTGCCCCAGCATTTT,CASSLVPGPAVPQHF
.,.,TRBV11-2,TRBJ1-1,TGTGCCAGCAGCTTATCAAACACTGAAGCTTTCTTT,CASSLSNTEAFF
once,.,TRBV6-6,TRBJ2-1,TGTGCCAGCAGACCTGGACGAGGATCCTACAATGAGCAGTTCTTC,CASRPGRGSYNEQFF
.,.,TRBV27,TRBJ2-7,TGTGCCAGCAGTTTATCTACAGGGTACGAGCAGTACTTC,CASSLSTGYEQYF
.,.,TRBV29-1,TRBJ2-7,TGCAGCGTTGCACTTAGCTACGAGCAGTACTTC,CSVALSYEQYF
.,TRBD1,TRBV27,TRBJ1-5,TGTGCCAGCGCCGACAGGGTGGGTCAGCCCCAGCATTTT,CASADRVGQPQHF
.,.,TRBV5-6,TRBJ2-1,TGTGCCAGCAGCTTTTGGGCGCTACCTTCATACAATGAGCAGTTCTTC,CASSFWALPSYNEQFF
.,.,TRBV9,TRBJ2-1,TGTGCCAGCAGTGGCCCGGTGGACAATTTAGCGGAGAGCTACAATGAGCAGTTCTTC,CASSGPVDNLAESYNEQFF
.,TRBD2,TRBV13,TRBJ2-1,TGTGCCAGCAGCTCGATAGCGGGACCTAGGGGAGGCAATGAGCAGTTCTTC,CASSSIAGPRGGNEQFF
.,.,TRBV5-6,TRBJ2-7,TGTGCCAGCAGCTTGGGGGGGTCCGGCTACGAGCAGTACTTC,CASSLGGSGYEQYF
.,.,TRBV10-2,TRBJ2-1,TGCGCCAGCAGTGTGTCTACCCTCGTGGGGTTCGACAATGAGCAGTTCTTC,CASSVSTLVGFDNEQFF
.,.,TRBV28,TRBJ2-1,TGTGCCAGCAGCCTACTCCAAATCTACAATGAGCAGTTCTTC,CASSLLQIYNEQFF
.,TRBD1,TRBV15,TRBJ2-7,TGTGCCACCAGCGCGGCCGGGACAGCCTCCTACGAGCAGTACTTC,CATSAAGTASYEQYF
.,TRBD2,TRBV6-5,TRBJ2-2,TGTGCCAGCAGACCAAGGACGGCGGGGGCCGGGGAGCTGTTTTTT,CASRPRTAGAGELFF
.,.,TRBV7-8,TRBJ2-7,TGTGCCAGCAGCCCCCGGACGGTCTACTACGAGCAGTACTTC,CASSPRTVYYEQYF